This entry concerns a single T cell receptor beta chain. Antigen: not known. A multiplex PCR was run with 60 Vbeta primers and 13 Jbeta primers. Libraries were prepared by immunoSEQ multiplex PCR; TCRdb keeps only in-frame clonotypes and omits some of them. Here the sample spans about 120,000 clones, about three quarters being singletons. The entry originates in a study of cytomegalovirus exposure and HLA in healthy donors. The germline V and J ends were trimmed by 3 bases and 6 bases, with 15 bases remaining between them. Germline CDR1 ENHRY, CDR2 SYGVKD. This CDR3 contains 15 residues. General study points: In vitro work confirmed that a few CMV-associated chains recognize CMV antigens. From TCR beta sequences, most subjects' HLA-A and HLA-B alleles were reportedly predicted accurately. Upon later analysis, HLA-associated TCR beta chains proved more clonally expanded than other, equally common chains.

The chain joins TRBV10-3 to TRBJ2-1; D might be TRBD1 (7 bases). What was sequenced was PBMCs. The TCR was taken from a woman in her thirties or forties in good health and CMV-seropositive. In DNA form, the CDR3 reads TGTGCCATCAGTGATTCAGGGGGGTCCGGCAATGAGCAGTTCTTC. As protein: CAISDSGGSGNEQFF.